This T cell receptor (beta chain) was observed in a study of T-cell reconstitution after alpha-beta-depleted transplantation in children. TCRbeta library construction was performed incorporating unique molecular identifiers. TCRdb called the PCR reads again in MiXCR, with one record for every CDR3 protein. The repertoire holds over 150,000 distinct CDR3 sequences, with approximately 14% as singletons. The CDR3 has 14 amino acids. Trimming took 4 bases from V and 2 from J, leaving 11 bases between them. Germline CDR1 reads ENHRY; CDR2 reads SYGVKD. In this sample, this clonotype turned up a few times. V is TRBV10-3 and J is TRBJ2-5; D unresolved. This receptor was obtained from a human donor who donated a stem cell graft to a child with acute lymphoblastic leukemia. Sequenced here: PBMCs from the stem cell graft donor, sampled from the stem cell graft. CDR3 region: CAISGAREQETQYF. The CDR3 DNA follows: TGTGCCATCAGTGGGGCGCGAGAGCAAGAGACCCAGTACTTC.